This is a list of T cell receptor beta chains from one sample in a study of cytomegalovirus exposure and HLA in healthy donors. Data came from immunoSEQ multiplex PCR; TCRdb stores just in-frame clones and leaves some out. The sample contains around 97,000 clones, around 76% of which appear only once. What was sequenced was PBMCs. The receptors were gathered from a woman between 18 and 29 years old in good health and CMV-seropositive. CDR3s include the opening cysteine and the closing phenylalanine or tryptophan. The D gene is left open where the match is weak. Size is stated for part of the rows, as once, few or many counts, or as a class when the clone is expanded.

size: .; V: TRBV15; D: .; J: TRBJ2-2; CDR3: CATSRDFSFTGELFF; DNA: TGTGCCACCAGCAGAGATTTTTCTTTCACCGGGGAGCTGTTTTTT
size: .; V: TRBV10-2; D: .; J: TRBJ2-1; CDR3: CASSGGNEQFF; DNA: TGCGCCAGCAGTGGAGGCAATGAGCAGTTCTTC
size: .; V: TRBV7-2; D: TRBD2; J: TRBJ2-1; CDR3: CASSWGLAGGNEQFF; DNA: TGTGCCAGCAGCTGGGGACTAGCGGGGGGCAATGAGCAGTTCTTC
size: .; V: TRBV7-2; D: .; J: TRBJ2-7; CDR3: CASSLVATNYEQYF; DNA: TGTGCCAGCAGCTTGGTAGCGACTAACTACGAGCAGTACTTC
size: .; V: TRBV9; D: .; J: TRBJ2-1; CDR3: CASSVDTNSYNEQFF; DNA: TGTGCCAGCAGCGTAGATACTAACTCCTACAATGAGCAGTTCTTC
size: .; V: TRBV15; D: .; J: TRBJ1-1; CDR3: CATSRDLLERSGTEAFF; DNA: TGTGCCACCAGCAGAGATCTTTTGGAGAGGAGCGGTACTGAAGCTTTCTTT
size: .; V: TRBV28; D: TRBD2; J: TRBJ2-5; CDR3: CASSFRRGGSQETQYF; DNA: TGTGCCAGCAGTTTCCGACGGGGAGGGTCCCAAGAGACCCAGTACTTC
size: .; V: TRBV13; D: TRBD1; J: TRBJ1-1; CDR3: CASSLVDRGLTEAFF; DNA: TGTGCCAGCAGCTTAGTGGACAGGGGGCTCACTGAAGCTTTCTTT
size: .; V: TRBV10-2; D: .; J: TRBJ2-7; CDR3: CASSESGISYEQYF; DNA: TGCGCCAGCAGTGAGTCCGGGATCTCCTACGAGCAGTACTTC
size: .; V: TRBV12-5; D: .; J: TRBJ1-3; CDR3: CASGFKKGQLFGNTIYF; DNA: TGTGCTAGTGGTTTTAAAAAGGGACAACTCTTCGGAAACACCATATATTTT
size: .; V: TRBV29-1; D: .; J: TRBJ2-1; CDR3: CSVSQGGYNEQFF; DNA: TGCAGCGTTTCACAGGGGGGGTACAATGAGCAGTTCTTC
size: .; V: TRBV5-1; D: .; J: TRBJ1-2; CDR3: CASSPDSSNYGYTF; DNA: TGCGCCAGCAGCCCTGACAGTTCGAACTATGGCTACACCTTC
size: .; V: TRBV5-6; D: TRBD2; J: TRBJ2-3; CDR3: CASSLVLAGEDTQYF; DNA: TGTGCCAGCAGCTTGGTTCTAGCGGGAGAGGATACGCAGTATTTT
size: .; V: TRBV6-5; D: TRBD1; J: TRBJ1-1; CDR3: CASSYRDSYWNTEAFF; DNA: TGTGCCAGCAGTTACCGGGACAGCTATTGGAACACTGAAGCTTTCTTT
size: .; V: TRBV6-1; D: .; J: TRBJ2-2; CDR3: CASSAGQNTGELFF; DNA: TGTGCCAGCAGTGCGGGACAGAACACCGGGGAGCTGTTTTTT
size: .; V: TRBV19; D: .; J: TRBJ1-1; CDR3: CASSSRHENTEAFF; DNA: TGTGCCAGTAGTAGTAGACACGAGAACACTGAAGCTTTCTTT
size: .; V: TRBV29-1; D: .; J: TRBJ1-2; CDR3: CSVEDLMETVGYTF; DNA: TGCAGCGTTGAAGATCTTATGGAGACAGTTGGCTACACCTTC
size: .; V: TRBV6-1; D: .; J: TRBJ1-1; CDR3: CASSGSRRGSEAFF; DNA: TGTGCCAGCAGTGGTTCCCGCAGGGGCTCTGAAGCTTTCTTT
size: .; V: TRBV2; D: .; J: TRBJ2-5; CDR3: CASSELGGTQYF; DNA: TGTGCCAGCAGTGAACTGGGGGGGACCCAGTACTTC
size: .; V: TRBV28; D: TRBD1; J: TRBJ1-3; CDR3: CASKAPGQYSGNTIYF; DNA: TGTGCCAGCAAGGCCCCGGGACAGTACTCTGGAAACACCATATATTTT
size: once; V: TRBV7-3; D: .; J: TRBJ1-1; CDR3: CASSSTGTARGTEAFF; DNA: TGTGCCAGCAGCTCCACAGGAACTGCAAGGGGCACTGAAGCTTTCTTT
size: .; V: TRBV28; D: .; J: TRBJ1-1; CDR3: CASSFAGLLTEAFF; DNA: TGTGCCAGCAGTTTTGCAGGCCTTTTAACTGAAGCTTTCTTT
size: once; V: TRBV9; D: TRBD2; J: TRBJ2-3; CDR3: CASSVQREGTDTQYF; DNA: TGTGCCAGCAGCGTTCAGCGGGAGGGCACAGATACGCAGTATTTT
size: .; V: TRBV4-2; D: .; J: TRBJ2-3; CDR3: CASSQDVGGGKSTDTQYF; DNA: TGTGCCAGCAGCCAAGATGTGGGAGGGGGAAAAAGCACAGATACGCAGTATTTT
size: .; V: TRBV7-2; D: TRBD1; J: TRBJ1-5; CDR3: CASSRTGFAQPQHF; DNA: TGTGCCAGCAGCCGGACAGGGTTTGCTCAGCCCCAGCATTTT
size: few; V: TRBV9; D: .; J: TRBJ2-7; CDR3: CASSVDIQGYEQYF; DNA: TGTGCCAGCAGCGTAGACATACAGGGATACGAGCAGTACTTC
size: .; V: TRBV7-8; D: TRBD2; J: TRBJ2-1; CDR3: CASSPGGLAGFWYNEQFF; DNA: TGTGCCAGCAGCCCTGGAGGCCTAGCGGGGTTCTGGTACAATGAGCAGTTCTTC
size: .; V: TRBV7-7; D: TRBD1; J: TRBJ2-5; CDR3: CASSPTTGGETQYF; DNA: TGTGCCAGCAGCCCAACGACAGGGGGAGAGACCCAGTACTTC
size: few; V: TRBV4-3; D: .; J: TRBJ1-2; CDR3: CASSQELWSMDGYTF; DNA: TGCGCCAGCAGCCAAGAATTGTGGAGCATGGATGGCTACACCTTC
size: .; V: TRBV27; D: .; J: TRBJ2-3; CDR3: CASSRGTDTQYF; DNA: TGTGCCAGCAGTCGAGGTACAGATACGCAGTATTTT
size: .; V: TRBV6-5; D: TRBD1; J: TRBJ2-2; CDR3: CASSRDRANTGELFF; DNA: TGTGCCAGCAGCCGGGACAGGGCGAACACCGGGGAGCTGTTTTTT
size: .; V: TRBV19; D: TRBD1; J: TRBJ1-5; CDR3: CASSIELGQGGQPQHF; DNA: TGTGCCAGTAGTATAGAGCTGGGACAGGGAGGACAGCCCCAGCATTTT
size: .; V: TRBV11-3; D: TRBD2; J: TRBJ2-7; CDR3: CASRTPLTGTSGDYEQYF; DNA: TGTGCCAGCAGAACGCCTCTCACCGGGACTAGCGGAGACTACGAGCAGTACTTC
size: .; V: TRBV7-7; D: TRBD2; J: TRBJ2-1; CDR3: CASSWLGGRHGNGYNEQFF; DNA: TGTGCTAGCAGCTGGTTGGGGGGGAGACACGGCAACGGCTACAATGAGCAGTTCTTC
size: .; V: TRBV30; D: .; J: TRBJ2-2; CDR3: CAWKVAGELFF; DNA: TGTGCCTGGAAGGTAGCGGGGGAGCTGTTTTTT
size: .; V: TRBV6-6; D: .; J: TRBJ2-7; CDR3: CASMGAGRTYEQYF; DNA: TGTGCCAGCATGGGCGCGGGACGCACCTACGAGCAGTACTTC
size: .; V: TRBV6-5; D: .; J: TRBJ2-1; CDR3: CASSYGLADNEQFF; DNA: TGTGCCAGCAGTTACGGGCTAGCCGACAATGAGCAGTTCTTC
size: .; V: TRBV7-8; D: .; J: TRBJ2-7; CDR3: CASSLIGHGGDEQYF; DNA: TGTGCCAGCAGCTTAATCGGACATGGCGGGGACGAGCAGTACTTC
size: .; V: TRBV25-1; D: .; J: TRBJ2-3; CDR3: CASRGTTQYF; DNA: TGTGCCAGCCGGGGGACTACGCAGTATTTT
size: .; V: TRBV5-4; D: .; J: TRBJ2-5; CDR3: CASSLPGAFQETQYF; DNA: TGTGCCAGCAGCCTCCCGGGAGCGTTCCAAGAGACCCAGTACTTC
size: .; V: TRBV27; D: .; J: TRBJ2-5; CDR3: CASSSQSTAGTQYF; DNA: TGTGCCAGCAGTTCCCAGAGTACAGCGGGGACCCAGTACTTC
size: few; V: TRBV15; D: TRBD1; J: TRBJ2-7; CDR3: CATGTGSSYEQYF; DNA: TGTGCCACCGGGACAGGGAGCTCCTACGAGCAGTACTTC
size: .; V: TRBV9; D: .; J: TRBJ1-4; CDR3: CASSVPGEGTNEKLFF; DNA: TGTGCCAGCAGCGTACCCGGGGAGGGGACTAATGAAAAACTGTTTTTT
size: .; V: TRBV5-1; D: .; J: TRBJ1-2; CDR3: CASSLGLEGYTF; DNA: TGCGCCAGCAGCTTGGGGTTAGAGGGCTACACCTTC
size: few; V: TRBV6-5; D: .; J: TRBJ1-5; CDR3: CASSPHGGNQPQHF; DNA: TGTGCCAGCAGCCCTCACGGGGGCAATCAGCCCCAGCATTTT
size: .; V: TRBV6-6; D: TRBD1; J: TRBJ1-6; CDR3: CASTPARDSNSPLHF; DNA: TGTGCCAGCACCCCGGCCCGGGACAGTAATTCACCCCTCCACTTT